One sample yielded the 19 T cell receptor beta chains listed below, sequenced in a study of radiation and T cells in renal cell carcinoma. Assay used: immunoSEQ multiplex PCR; TCRdb lists only in-frame clones, some missing. The data show approximately 140,000 clones, roughly 80% seen once. Sample time point: baseline pretreatment blood. The treatment: 15 Gy SBRT to primary tumor, nephrectomy 4 weeks later. Sequenced material: blood, taken from a patient whose treatment included radiotherapy and nephrectomy. The receptor source for this set is a woman aged 45-60 years with renal cell carcinoma.

The V call is TRBV11-2, the J call TRBJ2-7, with D perhaps TRBD1 or TRBD2 (5 bases each). Germline V lookup: CDR1 SGHAT, CDR2 FQNNGV. The CDR3 loop spans 15 amino acids. V was shortened by 6 bases and J by 5 bases, with 20 bases between the two germline ends. CDR3 loop: CASRTPFGGNHEQYF. CDR3 coding DNA: TGTGCCAGCAGAACACCCTTTGGGGGTAACCACGAGCAGTACTTC. The whole variable domain, filled in from reference TRBV11-2 and TRBJ2-7, reads EAGVAQSPRYKIIEKRQSVAFWCNPISGHATLYWYQQILGQGPKLLIQFQNNGVVDDSQLPKDRFSAERLKGVDSTLKIQPAKLEDSAVYLCASRTPFGGNHEQYFGPGTRLTVT.

This clone was seen only a few times. V gene TRBV11-3 combines with J gene TRBJ2-2; no firm D call. In germline, CDR1 is SGHNT, CDR2 YENEEA. Trimming left V 8 bases short and J 6 bases short, with 7 bases between. This CDR3 comprises 11 residues. DNA of the CDR3: TGTGCCAGCTCCGGTCCCGGGGAGCTGTTTTTT. It encodes CASSGPGELFF.

This chain joins TRBV9 and TRBJ2-3; D not certain. The germline V gene encodes CDR1 SGDLS and CDR2 YYNGEE. CDR3 size: 14 residues. V shed 4 bases and J shed 5 bases, with 14 bases lying between them. The CDR3 region is CASSSWISLDTQYF. CDR3 coding DNA: TGTGCCAGCAGCTCGTGGATATCGTTAGATACGCAGTATTTT.

This chain's CDR3 is CASSLDYSGNNEQFF. In DNA form, the CDR3 reads TGTGCCAGCAGCTTGGACTACAGCGGGAACAATGAGCAGTTCTTC. The chain recombines TRBV11-2 with TRBJ2-1, with 7 positions matching TRBD2. The CDR3 sequence is 15 residues long. V lost 3 bases and J lost 5; bases outside the gene matches: 7. Germline CDR1 and CDR2: SGHAT and FQNNGV.

This clone appeared once. This chain joins TRBV9 and TRBJ2-1; D is possibly TRBD2 (6 bases). The CDR3 has 14 residues. Germline V gives CDR1 SGDLS, CDR2 YYNGEE. The V and J ends lost 0 bases and 8 bases respectively, with 12 bases between them. The CDR3 DNA reads as TGTGCCAGCAGCGTAGCCCCCCTAGCGCATGAGCAGTTCTTC. This translates into CASSVAPLAHEQFF.

This chain links TRBV10-2 with TRBJ2-3; 13 nucleotides agree with TRBD2. The germline V gene encodes CDR1 WSHSY and CDR2 SAAADI. Trimming cost V 0 bases and J 2 bases; bases outside gene matches: 5. There are 18 residues in the CDR3. CDR3 in DNA: TGCGCCAGCAGTGAGTCCTCCGGACTAGCGGGAGCCACAGATACGCAGTATTTT. Translation gives CASSESSGLAGATDTQYF.

The chain employs TRBV7-2 and TRBJ2-7, with D unclear. The V and J ends lost 5 bases and 3 bases respectively, with 11 bases between them. In germline, CDR1 is SGHTA, CDR2 FQGNSA. The length of the CDR3 is 13 residues. The CDR3 DNA sequence: TGTGCCAGCAGCCCCAGTTGGGGCTACGAGCAGTACTTC. Its protein is CASSPSWGYEQYF. The whole variable domain, filled in from reference TRBV7-2 and TRBJ2-7, reads GAGVSQSPSNKVTEKGKDVELRCDPISGHTALYWYRQSLGQGLEFLIYFQGNSAPDKSGLPSDRFSAERTGGSVSTLTIQRTQQEDSAVYLCASSPSWGYEQYFGPGTRLTVT.

CDR3 nucleotide sequence: TGTGCCAGCAGCCTTCTTGGACAGGGAGTCCAAGAGACCCAGTACTTC. This encodes CASSLLGQGVQETQYF. The genes are TRBV27 and TRBJ2-5, with TRBD1 matching over 8 bases. The CDR3 is 16 amino acids. Trimming at V came to 6 bases and at J to 1 base, leaving 10 bases not matched to a gene. CDR1 is MNHEY and CDR2 is SMNVEV in the germline V gene (reference sequence).

This rearrangement joins TRBV7-6 to TRBJ1-2, with 10 bases aligning to TRBD1. The trim removed 6 bases at V and 2 bases at J, leaving 6 bases unmatched. CDR3 length: 15 residues. Germline CDR1 SGHVS, CDR2 FNYEAQ. CDR3 residues: CASRASDRGNYGYTF. The CDR3 DNA follows: TGTGCCAGCAGAGCTTCGGACAGGGGGAACTATGGCTACACCTTC.

V and J are TRBV30 and TRBJ2-7; 9 bases fit TRBD1. This CDR3 spans 15 amino acids. The germline gives CDR1 GTSNPN, CDR2 SVGIG (reference sequence). V was pared by 2 bases and J by 3 bases, with 8 bases of the junction left unmatched. CDR3 sequence: CAWSSGTGTIYEQYF. The CDR3 bases are TGTGCCTGGAGTAGCGGGACAGGGACGATCTACGAGCAGTACTTC.

V usage is TRBV30 and J usage is TRBJ1-2; D perhaps matches TRBD1 (5 bases). This CDR3 has 12 residues. Per the germline V gene, CDR1 is GTSNPN and CDR2 is SVGIG (reference sequence). V was pared by 0 bases and J by 3 bases, with 5 bases between. CDR3 nucleotide sequence: TGTGCCTGGAGTGTAGGGGACTATGGCTACACCTTC. Translating it yields CAWSVGDYGYTF.

The rearrangement joins TRBV10-1 to TRBJ1-4; unclear D gene. V was trimmed by 2 bases and J by 8 bases, leaving 6 bases between them. Germline V lookup: CDR1 WNHNN, CDR2 SYGVQD (reference sequence). The CDR3 covers 12 residues. This CDR3 reads CASSENGEKLFF. DNA of the CDR3: TGCGCCAGCAGTGAGAACGGGGAAAAACTGTTTTTT.

The chain joins TRBV30 to TRBJ2-3, with 7 positions matching TRBD2. Germline V gives CDR1 GTSNPN, CDR2 SVGIG (reference sequence). This CDR3 is 14 amino acids long. J lost 2 bases, V lost 0 bases, and 2 bases had no gene match. CDR3 protein: CAWSVGTNTDTQYF. CDR3 coding DNA: TGTGCCTGGAGTGTAGGGACTAACACAGATACGCAGTATTTT.

The chain joins TRBV6-1 to TRBJ2-7, with D possibly being TRBD2 (6 bases). V lost 3 bases and J lost 3, with 9 bases in between. The germline CDR1 and CDR2 sequences are MNHNS and SASEGT. This CDR3 is built from 13 residues. CDR3 protein: CASSDGGIYEQYF. DNA of the CDR3: TGTGCCAGCAGTGATGGGGGGATCTACGAGCAGTACTTC.

The chain carries TRBV13 and TRBJ1-4, with 7 bases matching TRBD1. The germline CDR1 and CDR2 sequences are PRHDT and FYEKMQ (reference sequence). This CDR3 is built from 14 residues. Trimming at V came to 2 bases and at J to 6 bases, leaving 3 bases not matched to a gene. The DNA for the CDR3 is TGTGCCAGCAGCTTAAGACAGGGTTATGAAAAACTGTTTTTT. Protein sequence: CASSLRQGYEKLFF.

This chain uses TRBV28 with TRBJ2-7; possible D gene TRBD2, 5 bases. Germline V gene lookup returns CDR1 MDHEN and CDR2 SYDVKM. Trimming cost V 3 bases and J 6 bases, with 9 bases left between them. The CDR3 runs 12 residues. As DNA, the CDR3 is TGTGCCAGCAGTTTGTGGGAGTCCGAGCAGTACTTC. It yields the protein CASSLWESEQYF.

The rearrangement links TRBV5-5 to TRBJ1-5; weak D call: TRBD1 (5 bases). Per germline, CDR1 SGHKS and CDR2 YYEKEE (reference sequence). V lost 0 bases, J lost 5 bases, and 6 bases lay in between. The CDR3 length is 13 residues. CDR3 residues: CASSLVRDQPQHF. The CDR3 coding sequence is TGTGCCAGCAGCTTGGTCAGGGATCAGCCCCAGCATTTT.

The DNA of the CDR3 is TGTGCCAGCAGCTTAGAAGTTTTTTGGCTAGCGGGGGGCGACTCCTACGAGCAGTACTTC. The encoded protein is CASSLEVFWLAGGDSYEQYF. This rearrangement joins TRBV7-8 to TRBJ2-7; 11 nucleotides line up with TRBD2. This CDR3 has 20 residues. V was clipped by 1 base and J by 0 bases; unmatched bases: 14. Germline CDR1 reads SGHVS; CDR2 reads FQNEAQ.

The chain combines TRBV28 with TRBJ1-5, with no clear D. The CDR3 runs to 16 residues. Per germline, CDR1 MDHEN and CDR2 SYDVKM. V lost 6 bases and J lost 0, with 15 bases in between. As DNA, the CDR3 is TGTGCCAGCAGCTCCGCTATCCCATATAGCAATCAGCCCCAGCATTTT. Its translation: CASSSAIPYSNQPQHF.